The clone carrying this T cell receptor beta chain appeared a few times. Antigen: not known. The data derive from a study of vaccination and CD4 T cells after COVID-19. Across the whole study: Each enrolled participant received a two-dose regimen of either BNT162b2 or mRNA-1273 vaccine.

The Oncomine TCR Beta short-read assay was applied to DNA of cultured CD4+ T cells. TCRdb re-called the PCR reads with MiXCR, one entry per CDR3 protein. Seen here are roughly 7,700 distinct CDR3 sequences, around 60% observed once, and the top ten hold around 32%. V lost 0 bases, J lost 3 bases, and 11 bases lay in between. Germline V gene lookup returns CDR1 LNHNV and CDR2 YYDKDF (reference sequence). The CDR3 has 15 amino acids. Described treatment: approximately 9-day PBMC culture with coronavirus spike peptide pools or control peptides (ViraFEST assay). Positive PCR tests dated from March to December 2020, predating US Alpha, Beta and Delta variants.

The sequence came from a human donor who had recovered from COVID-19. The rearrangement links TRBV15 to TRBJ1-2; maybe TRBD1 (5 bases). The specimen was CD4+ T cells from blood, cultured in vitro. The chain's CDR3 is CATSRDRVPDYGYTF. The CDR3 bases are TGTGCCACCAGCAGAGACAGGGTACCGGACTATGGCTACACCTTC.